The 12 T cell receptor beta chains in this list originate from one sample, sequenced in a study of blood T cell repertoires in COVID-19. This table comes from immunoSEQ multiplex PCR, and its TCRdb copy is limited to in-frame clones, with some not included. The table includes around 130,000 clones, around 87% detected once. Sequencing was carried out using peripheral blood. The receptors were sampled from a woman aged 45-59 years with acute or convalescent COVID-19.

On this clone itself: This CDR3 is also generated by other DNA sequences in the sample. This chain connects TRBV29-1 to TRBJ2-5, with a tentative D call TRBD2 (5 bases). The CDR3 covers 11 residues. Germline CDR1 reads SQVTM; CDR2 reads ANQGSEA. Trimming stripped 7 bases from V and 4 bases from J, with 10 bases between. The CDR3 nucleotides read TGCAGCGCTGGAGGTCCAGAGACCCAGTACTTC. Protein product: CSAGGPETQYF. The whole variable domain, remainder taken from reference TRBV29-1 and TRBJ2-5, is SAVISQKPSRDICQRGTSLTIQCQVDSQVTMMFWYRQQPGQSLTLIATANQGSEATYESGFVIDKFPISRPNLTFSTLTVSNMSPEDSSIYLCSAGGPETQYFGPGTRLLVL.

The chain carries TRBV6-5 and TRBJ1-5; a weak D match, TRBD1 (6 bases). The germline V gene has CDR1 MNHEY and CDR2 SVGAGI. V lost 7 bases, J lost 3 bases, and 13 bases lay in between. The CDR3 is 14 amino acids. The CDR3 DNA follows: TGTGCCAGCAAGACAGGAAGTCTCAATCAGCCCCAGCATTTT. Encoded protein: CASKTGSLNQPQHF.

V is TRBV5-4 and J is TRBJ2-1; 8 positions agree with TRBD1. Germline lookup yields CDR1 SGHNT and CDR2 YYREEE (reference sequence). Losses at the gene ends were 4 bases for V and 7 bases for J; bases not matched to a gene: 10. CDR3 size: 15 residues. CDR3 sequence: CASSPTGQGSNEQFF. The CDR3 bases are TGTGCCAGCAGCCCCACCGGACAGGGATCGAATGAGCAGTTCTTC.

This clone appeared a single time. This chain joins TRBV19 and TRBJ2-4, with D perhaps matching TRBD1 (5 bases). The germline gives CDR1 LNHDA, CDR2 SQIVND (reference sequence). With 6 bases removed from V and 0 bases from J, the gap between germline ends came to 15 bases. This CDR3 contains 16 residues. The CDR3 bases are TGTGCCAGTAGCCCCCTGACAGAGATAGCCAAAAACATTCAGTACTTC. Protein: CASSPLTEIAKNIQYF.

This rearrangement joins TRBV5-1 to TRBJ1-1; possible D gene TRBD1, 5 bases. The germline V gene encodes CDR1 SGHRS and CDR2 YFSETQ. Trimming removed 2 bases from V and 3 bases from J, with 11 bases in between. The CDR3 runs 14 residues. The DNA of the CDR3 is TGCGCCAGCAGCTTCGGGGGAGGGGACACTGAAGCTTTCTTT. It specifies CASSFGGGDTEAFF.

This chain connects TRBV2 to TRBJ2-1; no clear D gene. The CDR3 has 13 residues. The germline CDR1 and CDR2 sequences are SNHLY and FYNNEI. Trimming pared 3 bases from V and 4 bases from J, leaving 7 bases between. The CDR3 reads CASSDLGYNEQFF. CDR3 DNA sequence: TGTGCCAGCAGTGATCTCGGGTACAATGAGCAGTTCTTC.

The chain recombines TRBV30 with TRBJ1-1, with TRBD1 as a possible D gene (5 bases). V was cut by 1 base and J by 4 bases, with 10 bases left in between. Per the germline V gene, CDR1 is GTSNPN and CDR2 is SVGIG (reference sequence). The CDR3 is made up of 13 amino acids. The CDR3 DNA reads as TGTGCCTGGAGTGGGGAGGGGCCCACTGAAGCTTTCTTT. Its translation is CAWSGEGPTEAFF.

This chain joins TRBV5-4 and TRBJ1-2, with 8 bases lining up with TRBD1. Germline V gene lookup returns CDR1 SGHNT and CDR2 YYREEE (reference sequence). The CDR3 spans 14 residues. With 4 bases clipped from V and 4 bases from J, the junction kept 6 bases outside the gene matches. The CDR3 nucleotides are TGTGCCAGCAGCGTCCCAGGGACAGGCTATGGCTACACCTTC. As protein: CASSVPGTGYGYTF.

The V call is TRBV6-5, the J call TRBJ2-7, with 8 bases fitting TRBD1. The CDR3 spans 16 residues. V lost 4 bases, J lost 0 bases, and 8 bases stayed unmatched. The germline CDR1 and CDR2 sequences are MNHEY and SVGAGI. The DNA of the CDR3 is TGTGCCAGCAGTTTGTCGACAGGGGACAACTCCTACGAGCAGTACTTC. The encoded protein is CASSLSTGDNSYEQYF.

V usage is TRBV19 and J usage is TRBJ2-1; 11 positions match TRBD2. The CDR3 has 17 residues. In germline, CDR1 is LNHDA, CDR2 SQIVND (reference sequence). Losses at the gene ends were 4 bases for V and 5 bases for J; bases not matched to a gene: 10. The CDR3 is CASSKPSGRTRDNEQFF. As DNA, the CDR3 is TGTGCCAGTAGTAAGCCTAGCGGGAGGACTCGGGACAATGAGCAGTTCTTC.

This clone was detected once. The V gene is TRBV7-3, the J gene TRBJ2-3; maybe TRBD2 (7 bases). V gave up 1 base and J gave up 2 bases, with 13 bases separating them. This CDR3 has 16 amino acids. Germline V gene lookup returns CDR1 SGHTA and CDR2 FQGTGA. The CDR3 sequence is CASSLNARGATDTQYF. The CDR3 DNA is TGTGCCAGCAGCTTAAACGCCCGGGGGGCCACAGATACGCAGTATTTT.

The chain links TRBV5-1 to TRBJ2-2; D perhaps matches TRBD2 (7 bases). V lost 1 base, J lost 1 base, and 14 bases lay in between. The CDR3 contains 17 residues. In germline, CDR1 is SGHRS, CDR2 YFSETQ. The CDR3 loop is CASSLRGGAQNTGELFF. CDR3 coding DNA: TGCGCCAGCAGCTTGAGAGGGGGGGCCCAGAACACCGGGGAGCTGTTTTTT.